The 29 T cell receptor beta chains reported below all come from one sample, sequenced in a study of cytomegalovirus exposure and HLA in healthy donors. 13 Jbeta primers and 60 Vbeta primers were used for the PCR. This table comes from immunoSEQ multiplex PCR, and its TCRdb copy is limited to in-frame clones, with some not included. The repertoire includes around 70,000 clones, 70% to 80% of them detected once, and over 2.5% sits in the top ten. Material: PBMCs. These receptors all come from a girl under 18 in good health and CMV-seropositive.

This clone was detected only once. Here the CDR3 DNA reads TGTGCCAGCTCACCAAGGAGGGACAATCAGCCCCAGCATTTT. It translates to CASSPRRDNQPQHF. The chain employs TRBV18 and TRBJ1-5; no firm D call. This CDR3 has 14 residues. Germline assignment: CDR1 KGHSH and CDR2 LQKENI. Trimming cost V 2 bases and J 3 bases, with 8 bases left between them.

This chain uses TRBV14 with TRBJ1-2; 10 nucleotides agree with TRBD1. The V gene's germline CDR1 is SGHDN and CDR2 FVKESK. The trim removed 4 bases at V and 7 bases at J, leaving 12 bases unmatched. The CDR3 sequence is 16 residues long. CDR3 protein: CASSPRQGAKGGGYTF. As DNA, the CDR3 is TGTGCCAGCAGCCCTCGACAGGGGGCGAAGGGAGGTGGCTACACCTTC.

The V and J genes are TRBV7-2 and TRBJ2-1; TRBD2 agrees at 7 bases. The CDR3 runs 15 residues. The germline V gene has CDR1 SGHTA and CDR2 FQGNSA. After removal of 2 bases from V and 7 bases from J, the junction contained 8 bases not matched to a gene. The CDR3 spells CASSLSAGDGNEQFF. The CDR3 nucleotides are TGTGCCAGCAGCTTATCGGCGGGAGACGGGAATGAGCAGTTCTTC.

The sample holds a few counts of this clone. The J gene is TRBJ2-7, the V gene TRBV6-1; maybe TRBD1 (6 bases). This CDR3 has 13 residues. V dropped 6 bases and J dropped 5 bases, with 14 bases sitting between them. Germline assignment: CDR1 MNHNS and CDR2 SASEGT. The CDR3 reads CASSAIRGDEQYF. DNA of the CDR3: TGTGCCAGCAGCGCAATCAGGGGAGACGAGCAGTACTTC.

The V and J genes are TRBV7-9 and TRBJ2-7; D is undetermined. Trimming removed 4 bases at V and 2 bases at J, with 12 bases between. From germline, CDR1 is SEHNR and CDR2 FQNEAQ (reference sequence). The CDR3 covers 14 residues. Written as DNA, the CDR3 is TGTGCCAGCAGCTCCTTCGAAAAGCCCTACGAGCAGTACTTC. It codes for CASSSFEKPYEQYF.

The J gene is TRBJ2-7, the V gene TRBV5-5; a possible D gene is TRBD1 (5 bases). Trimming removed 1 base at V and 6 bases at J, with 17 bases between. There are 15 residues in the CDR3. Germline V gene sequence: CDR1 SGHKS, CDR2 YYEKEE (reference sequence). The CDR3 sequence is CASSLRRAFVGEQYF. The CDR3 region has the DNA TGTGCCAGCAGCTTGCGCAGGGCTTTCGTGGGCGAGCAGTACTTC.

The chain couples TRBV10-3 to TRBJ2-5; D may be TRBD1 (6 bases). V lost 6 bases, J lost 3 bases, and 11 bases lay in between. The germline V gene encodes CDR1 ENHRY and CDR2 SYGVKD. The CDR3 consists of 13 residues. CDR3 in DNA: TGTGCCATCAGACAGGGAGAAAAAGAGACCCAGTACTTC. It yields the protein CAIRQGEKETQYF.

The rearrangement joins TRBV30 to TRBJ2-1; TRBD2 matches at 9 bases. Germline V gene sequence: CDR1 GTSNPN, CDR2 SVGIG (reference sequence). V lost 3 bases and J lost 4; bases outside the gene matches: 7. This CDR3 has 15 amino acids. The CDR3 reads CAWRHGGRDYNEQFF. In DNA form, the CDR3 reads TGTGCCTGGAGGCATGGCGGGAGGGATTACAATGAGCAGTTCTTC.

This clone was seen a few times. The CDR3 DNA reads as TGTGCCAGCAGTCCCGAACTAGCGGCTAACACCGGGGAGCTGTTTTTT. As protein: CASSPELAANTGELFF. The chain employs TRBV5-4 and TRBJ2-2, with 8 bases that match TRBD2. Trimming removed 5 bases from V and 2 bases from J; junction bases left unmatched: 8. The CDR3 has 16 residues. Germline CDR1 SGHNT, CDR2 YYREEE (reference sequence).

The chain is built from TRBV5-1 and TRBJ1-2; D is ambiguous. The CDR3 extends over 14 amino acids. Per germline, CDR1 SGHRS and CDR2 YFSETQ. Trimming cost V 2 bases and J 0 bases, with 8 bases left between them. Here the CDR3 DNA reads TGCGCCAGCAGCTTAAGCGGGGCTAACTATGGCTACACCTTC. It yields the protein CASSLSGANYGYTF.

This sequence joins TRBV4-2 and TRBJ1-1; 9 bases align to TRBD1. The V gene end was trimmed by 3 bases and the J gene end by 3 bases; junction bases not matched to a gene: 8. The CDR3 is 16 residues long. The germline CDR1 and CDR2 sequences are LGHNA and YNFKEQ. CDR3 loop: CASSQESQGADTEAFF. CDR3 sequence (DNA): TGTGCCAGCAGCCAGGAATCACAGGGGGCGGACACTGAAGCTTTCTTT.

The J gene is TRBJ2-2, the V gene TRBV6-1; TRBD1 aligns across 10 bases. V lost 9 bases and J lost 0; bases outside the gene matches: 4. CDR3 length: 15 residues. Germline loops: CDR1 MNHNS, CDR2 SASEGT. The CDR3 sequence: CASRTGGSNTGELFF. CDR3 in DNA: TGTGCCAGTCGGACAGGGGGATCGAACACCGGGGAGCTGTTTTTT.

The J gene is TRBJ1-2, the V gene TRBV25-1, with TRBD1 as a possible D gene (5 bases). CDR3 length equals 12 residues. The V end was cut by 3 bases, the J end by 8 bases, with 10 bases between. Germline V CDR1 and CDR2: MGHDK, SYGVNS. In DNA, the CDR3 is TGTGCCAGCAGTGAGGGACTCGGAGGCTACACCTTC. As protein: CASSEGLGGYTF.

There are a few counts of this clone. This chain joins TRBV14 and TRBJ2-2; the D gene is possibly TRBD2 (6 bases). Germline V gene lookup returns CDR1 SGHDN and CDR2 FVKESK. The CDR3 loop spans 17 amino acids. Trimming stripped 2 bases from V and 6 bases from J, with 19 bases between. For the CDR3, the DNA is TGTGCCAGCAGCCAACCCGGCGGGAAACTAGCTCCCGGGGAGCTGTTTTTT. Protein product: CASSQPGGKLAPGELFF.

V usage is TRBV30 and J usage is TRBJ1-1, with D possibly being TRBD1 (6 bases). V dropped 0 bases and J dropped 5 bases, with 10 bases sitting between them. Germline CDR1 GTSNPN, CDR2 SVGIG (reference sequence). The CDR3 has 13 amino acids. CDR3 in DNA: TGTGCCTGGAGTGTACGACAGGAGACTGAAGCTTTCTTT. Its protein is CAWSVRQETEAFF.

The chain employs TRBV28 and TRBJ2-2, with a possible D match to TRBD2 (6 bases). Trimming pared 8 bases from V and 6 bases from J, leaving 16 bases between. The CDR3 runs to 14 residues. Germline V gives CDR1 MDHEN, CDR2 SYDVKM. The CDR3 loop is CASRPGTRSGELFF. The CDR3 DNA reads as TGTGCCAGCCGGCCGGGGACTCGATCCGGGGAGCTGTTTTTT.

The chain uses TRBV9 and TRBJ2-1; 9 nucleotides align to TRBD2. Per germline, CDR1 SGDLS and CDR2 YYNGEE. The CDR3 contains 14 residues. The J segment lost 5 bases and the V segment lost 3 bases, leaving 3 bases of the junction unmatched. CDR3 DNA sequence: TGTGCCAGCAGCGCTAGCGGGACCCACAATGAGCAGTTCTTC. Amino acid sequence: CASSASGTHNEQFF.

J is TRBJ1-2 and V is TRBV29-1; D gene unclear. The germline V gene encodes CDR1 SQVTM and CDR2 ANQGSEA. The V gene lost 4 bases and the J gene lost 5 bases, with 8 bases spanning the gap. The length of the CDR3 is 11 residues. The DNA of the CDR3 is TGCAGCGTTGGGGCGTCATATGGCTACACCTTC. The encoded protein is CSVGASYGYTF.

V and J are TRBV6-5 and TRBJ2-1; D gene unclear. Trimming removed 7 bases at V and 5 bases at J, with 18 bases between. This CDR3 has 15 amino acids. CDR1 is MNHEY, CDR2 SVGAGI, per germline. This CDR3 reads CASNPLLGSNNEQFF. CDR3 coding DNA: TGTGCCAGCAACCCCCTCTTGGGCTCTAACAATGAGCAGTTCTTC.

The chain combines TRBV5-1 with TRBJ2-5; TRBD2 matches 8 bases. This CDR3 spans 14 amino acids. The trim removed 4 bases at V and 5 bases at J, leaving 7 bases unmatched. Germline assignment: CDR1 SGHRS and CDR2 YFSETQ. DNA for the CDR3: TGCGCCAGCAGCCCCGGGGGGGCCGGGGAGACCCAGTACTTC. Translation: CASSPGGAGETQYF.

The genes are TRBV4-1 and TRBJ1-1, with 9 bases identical to TRBD1. The J segment lost 5 bases and the V segment lost 0 bases, leaving 4 bases of the junction unmatched. This CDR3 has 15 residues. Germline V CDR1 and CDR2: MGHRA, YSYEKL. CDR3 bases: TGCGCCAGCAGCCAAGACCCGACAGGGGGGACTGAAGCTTTCTTT. The encoded protein is CASSQDPTGGTEAFF.

The chain has TRBV5-1 and TRBJ1-2; D remains unclear. Germline V CDR1 and CDR2: SGHRS, YFSETQ. CDR3 length: 13 residues. With 0 bases removed from V and 1 base from J, the gap between germline ends came to 4 bases. CDR3 residues: CASSLDSNYGYTF. CDR3 nucleotides: TGCGCCAGCAGCTTGGACAGTAACTATGGCTACACCTTC.

This chain links TRBV4-1 with TRBJ2-1, with 8 positions matching TRBD2. This CDR3 region has 14 residues. V shed 1 base and J 7 bases; nucleotides not matched to a gene: 3. Germline V lookup: CDR1 MGHRA, CDR2 YSYEKL. The CDR3 protein is CASSQVGGGNEQFF. In DNA, the CDR3 is TGCGCCAGCAGCCAAGTCGGGGGGGGAAATGAGCAGTTCTTC.

The chain joins TRBV7-2 to TRBJ2-5, with D possibly matching TRBD2 (5 bases). Trimming stripped 2 bases from V and 5 bases from J, with 18 bases between. This CDR3 is 16 amino acids long. Germline V lookup: CDR1 SGHTA, CDR2 FQGNSA. The CDR3 loop reads CASSLRRRRGMETQYF. CDR3 in DNA: TGTGCCAGCAGCTTAAGGCGACGGAGAGGGATGGAGACCCAGTACTTC.

The CDR3 reads CASSLGDRTYEQYF. CDR3 bases: TGTGCCAGCAGCTTAGGGGACAGGACCTACGAGCAGTACTTC. V is TRBV7-2 and J is TRBJ2-7, with 8 bases fitting TRBD1. Germline V gene lookup returns CDR1 SGHTA and CDR2 FQGNSA. This CDR3 has 14 amino acids. The ends lost 1 base at V and 2 bases at J; junction bases unmatched: 1.

The gene calls are TRBV6-5 and TRBJ1-2; no clear D gene. V dropped 0 bases and J dropped 4 bases, with 9 bases sitting between them. The CDR3 is made up of 14 amino acids. Looked up from germline, CDR1 is MNHEY and CDR2 is SVGAGI. The CDR3 region is CASSYSAPPYGYTF. CDR3 coding DNA: TGTGCCAGCAGTTACTCGGCCCCCCCCTATGGCTACACCTTC.

The chain is built from TRBV30 and TRBJ1-5; 7 positions match TRBD1. With 3 bases clipped from V and 4 bases from J, the junction kept 6 bases outside the gene matches. The CDR3 length is 14 residues. Germline V gene data show CDR1 as GTSNPN and CDR2 as SVGIG (reference sequence). CDR3 bases: TGTGCCTGGAGGAGGGACAGCACAAATCAGCCCCAGCATTTT. It encodes CAWRRDSTNQPQHF.

This sequence joins TRBV29-1 and TRBJ2-5; 8 bases fit TRBD2. Germline CDR1 is SQVTM and CDR2 is ANQGSEA. The V segment lost 1 base and the J segment 4 bases; nucleotides outside the gene matches: 5. The CDR3 has 14 residues. CDR3 sequence: CSVEARRGGETQYF. CDR3 sequence (DNA): TGCAGCGTTGAAGCCCGACGGGGGGGAGAGACCCAGTACTTC.

V usage is TRBV2 and J usage is TRBJ1-1; the match to TRBD1 covers 9 bases. Germline CDR1 is SNHLY and CDR2 is FYNNEI. V gave up 5 bases and J gave up 9 bases; unmatched junction bases: 4. The CDR3 length is 12 residues. In nucleotides, the CDR3 is TGTGCCAGCAGTCAACAGGGGGCTCAAGCTTTCTTT. It specifies CASSQQGAQAFF.